The 30 T cell receptor beta chains below come from one sample, sequenced in a study of CD8+ T cells in alopecia areata (dated by TCRdb to about 2018). The time point label corresponds to: 20 to 30 weeks on oral tofacitinib. This specimen's treatment or condition label, per the study, means: oral pan-JAK inhibitor, 5-10 mg twice daily. The method was the immunoSEQ multiplex PCR assay. To provide template for TCR sequencing, every sample had RNA extracted and reverse transcribed into cDNA. The table comes from immuneACCESS by way of TCRdb, which keeps in-frame sequences with V and J called. Part of the clones is missing from these tables; in studies checked, under half for an unresolved V gene and the rest for unknown reasons. For this sample there are 200,000 or so clones; about 62% appear just once. Jointly, the top ten make up 5.5% of the sample. This specimen was CD4+ T cells sorted from blood, taken at week 24, from a patient treated with tofacitinib. The receptors derive from a human donor with alopecia areata.

V and J are TRBV29-1 and TRBJ2-1; D might be TRBD1 (7 bases). The ends were cut back, 7 bases at V and 8 bases at J, with 15 bases in the middle. The CDR3 is 12 residues long. CDR1 and CDR2 (germline): SQVTM, ANQGSEA. The CDR3 spells CSARSRGDEQFF. In DNA form, the CDR3 reads TGCAGCGCCCGCAGCAGGGGGGATGAGCAGTTCTTC.

This chain connects TRBV20-1 to TRBJ2-2; D call uncertain. The V gene's germline CDR1 is DFQATT and CDR2 SNEGSKA (reference sequence). CDR3 size: 11 residues. The V end was cut by 5 bases, the J end by 5 bases, with 6 bases between. The CDR3 loop is CSAYKTGELFF. The CDR3 nucleotides are TGCAGTGCTTACAAGACCGGGGAGCTGTTTTTT.

This clone has more than one count but fewer than ten. V is TRBV9 and J is TRBJ2-3; D is undetermined. Trimming shortened V by 0 bases and J by 4 bases, and 12 bases separated the two germline ends. Germline CDR1 is SGDLS and CDR2 is YYNGEE. The CDR3 contains 15 residues. DNA of the CDR3: TGTGCCAGCAGCGTAGAGCCCTCTTTTCCAGATACGCAGTATTTT. Its translation is CASSVEPSFPDTQYF.

The chain is built from TRBV6-5 and TRBJ1-2; D remains ambiguous. Per germline, CDR1 MNHEY and CDR2 SVGAGI. Trimming shortened V by 5 bases and J by 4 bases, and 17 bases separated the two germline ends. The CDR3 totals 15 residues. For the CDR3, the DNA is TGTGCCAGCAGTCCCTTAAGACTCAACTCCTATGGCTACACCTTC. This sequence encodes CASSPLRLNSYGYTF.

The chain has TRBV15 and TRBJ2-5; 8 positions match TRBD1. The J segment lost 3 bases and the V segment lost 2 bases, leaving 11 bases of the junction unmatched. The CDR3 loop spans 17 amino acids. Germline V gives CDR1 LNHNV, CDR2 YYDKDF (reference sequence). The CDR3 protein is CATSRPRGQVKKETQYF. DNA of the CDR3: TGTGCCACCAGCAGACCTAGGGGACAGGTTAAGAAAGAGACCCAGTACTTC.

In nucleotides, the CDR3 is TGTGCCTGGAGGAGGAGGGGCGGAGGCGAAAAACTGTTTTTT. Its protein product is CAWRRRGGGEKLFF. The chain employs TRBV30 and TRBJ1-4, with a weak D call TRBD1 (5 bases). Trimming removed 3 bases from V and 8 bases from J, with 16 bases in between. CDR3 length: 14 amino acids. In germline, CDR1 is GTSNPN, CDR2 SVGIG (reference sequence).

This clone came up a few times. The V and J genes are TRBV4-2 and TRBJ2-3; D unresolved. The CDR3 loop spans 14 amino acids. V shed 0 bases and J shed 5 bases, with 9 bases lying between them. Germline V gene data show CDR1 as LGHNA and CDR2 as YNFKEQ. The CDR3 DNA reads TGTGCCAGCAGCCAAGAAACGAGAGGAGATACGCAGTATTTT. Protein product: CASSQETRGDTQYF.

A few counts support this clone. V gene TRBV30 combines with J gene TRBJ2-1; possible D gene TRBD1, 5 bases. Per the germline V gene, CDR1 is GTSNPN and CDR2 is SVGIG (reference sequence). There are 13 residues in the CDR3. Between the trimmed V and J ends, which lost 0 bases and 4 bases, there was a span of 7 bases. The CDR3 bases are TGTGCCTGGAGTGTAGGGGCTTACAATGAGCAGTTCTTC. The encoded protein is CAWSVGAYNEQFF. Full variable domain (remainder filled in from reference TRBV30 and TRBJ2-1): SQTIHQWPATLVQPVGSPLSLECTVEGTSNPNLYWYRQAAGRGLQLLFYSVGIGQISSEVPQNLSASRPQDRQFILSSKKLLLSDSGFYLCAWSVGAYNEQFFGPGTRLTVL.

The chain uses TRBV29-1 and TRBJ2-4, with D possibly called TRBD1 or TRBD2 (5 bases each). Trimming pared 5 bases from V and 8 bases from J, leaving 22 bases between. CDR3 size: 15 residues. CDR1 is SQVTM, CDR2 ANQGSEA, per germline. In DNA, the CDR3 is TGCAGCGTTAGGTCACGACAGCTCCCCGGGGACATTCAGTACTTC. Encoded protein: CSVRSRQLPGDIQYF.

DNA of the CDR3: TGTGCCTGGAGTAGAGGACTAGCGGGAGATAATGAGCAGTTCTTC. This codes for CAWSRGLAGDNEQFF. The chain combines TRBV30 with TRBJ2-1; 13 bases agree with TRBD2. Germline lookup yields CDR1 GTSNPN and CDR2 SVGIG (reference sequence). The length of the CDR3 is 15 residues. The J segment lost 7 bases and the V segment lost 2 bases, leaving 5 bases of the junction unmatched.

Ten or more counts support this clone. The chain recombines TRBV27 with TRBJ1-2; 9 bases are shared with TRBD1. CDR3 length: 14 amino acids. In germline, CDR1 is MNHEY, CDR2 SMNVEV (reference sequence). V gave up 3 bases and J gave up 10 bases; unmatched junction bases: 9. The CDR3: CASSFRRDRVVYTF. The DNA of the CDR3 is TGTGCCAGCAGTTTCCGGCGGGACAGGGTGGTCTACACCTTC.

The chain joins TRBV7-9 to TRBJ2-5, with no clear D. V lost 5 bases, J lost 3 bases, and 4 bases lay in between. This CDR3 has 11 amino acids. Germline V lookup: CDR1 SEHNR, CDR2 FQNEAQ (reference sequence). The CDR3 loop is CASSPKETQYF. DNA for the CDR3: TGTGCCAGCAGCCCGAAAGAGACCCAGTACTTC.

The rearrangement joins TRBV7-2 to TRBJ1-2; TRBD1 matches at 8 bases. Trimming at V came to 4 bases and at J to 3 bases, leaving 4 bases not matched to a gene. This CDR3 has 14 residues. In germline, CDR1 is SGHTA, CDR2 FQGNSA. CDR3: CASSSGQGYYGYTF. CDR3 bases: TGTGCCAGCAGCTCCGGACAGGGCTACTATGGCTACACCTTC.

This sequence joins TRBV6-5 and TRBJ1-5; possible D gene TRBD1, 5 bases. Trimming left V 5 bases short and J 5 bases short, with 16 bases between. The CDR3 contains 15 residues. Germline V lookup: CDR1 MNHEY, CDR2 SVGAGI. The CDR3 sequence is CASSRAGLGDQPQHF. The DNA for the CDR3 is TGTGCCAGCAGTCGCGCAGGGTTAGGAGATCAGCCCCAGCATTTT.

This chain uses TRBV7-9 with TRBJ1-1, with D possibly being TRBD1 (5 bases). Per the germline V gene, CDR1 is SEHNR and CDR2 is FQNEAQ (reference sequence). This CDR3 is built from 13 residues. Trimming cost V 5 bases and J 8 bases, with 15 bases left between them. The CDR3 loop is CASSAEGQGEAFF. DNA for the CDR3: TGTGCCAGCAGCGCGGAAGGACAAGGGGAAGCTTTCTTT.

CDR3 sequence reads: CASSLCRKPQHF. The CDR3 DNA reads as TGTGCCAGCAGCTTGTGTCGGAAGCCCCAGCATTTT. The chain has TRBV5-4 and TRBJ1-5, with D unclear. There are 12 residues in the CDR3. The V and J ends lost 1 base and 8 bases respectively, with 7 bases between them. Per the germline V gene, CDR1 is SGHNT and CDR2 is YYREEE (reference sequence). Full variable domain (outside the CDR3, taken from reference TRBV5-4 and TRBJ1-5): ETGVTQSPTHLIKTRGQQVTLRCSSQSGHNTVSWYQQALGQGPQFIFQYYREEENGRGNFPPRFSGLQFPNYSSELNVNALELDDSALYLCASSLCRKPQHFGDGTRLSIL.

The J gene is TRBJ2-1, the V gene TRBV7-2; D is ambiguous. Trimming pared 0 bases from V and 9 bases from J, leaving 9 bases between. The V gene's germline CDR1 is SGHTA and CDR2 FQGNSA. This CDR3 contains 13 residues. The CDR3 reads CASSLAKGGEQFF. In DNA form, the CDR3 reads TGTGCCAGCAGCTTAGCTAAGGGTGGTGAGCAGTTCTTC.

The chain recombines TRBV7-8 with TRBJ2-2; 11 nucleotides line up with TRBD2. Germline V CDR1 and CDR2: SGHVS, FQNEAQ. The CDR3 runs 16 residues. Trimming at V came to 4 bases and at J to 0 bases, leaving 1 base not matched to a gene. In nucleotides, the CDR3 is TGTGCCAGCAGCTCGGGACTAGCGGCGAACACCGGGGAGCTGTTTTTT. Translated: CASSSGLAANTGELFF.

The gene calls are TRBV11-1 and TRBJ2-2, with 8 bases identical to TRBD2. V was pared by 3 bases and J by 3 bases, with 3 bases of the junction left unmatched. This CDR3 has 15 amino acids. Germline CDR1 and CDR2: SGHAT and FQDESV (reference sequence). CDR3 bases: TGTGCCAGCAGCTTCAGCGGGAGTCACACCGGGGAGCTGTTTTTT. This encodes CASSFSGSHTGELFF.

This clone was found a few times. The V and J genes are TRBV13 and TRBJ2-7; D unclear. This CDR3 is 11 amino acids long. Trimming removed 3 bases from V and 4 bases from J, with 4 bases in between. Germline values: CDR1 PRHDT, CDR2 FYEKMQ (reference sequence). This chain's CDR3 is CASSFGYEQYF. The DNA for the CDR3 is TGTGCCAGCAGCTTTGGATACGAGCAGTACTTC.

This clone showed up just a few times. The chain has TRBV5-1 and TRBJ2-5; 8 bases align to TRBD2. The V gene's germline CDR1 is SGHRS and CDR2 YFSETQ. The ends lost 0 bases at V and 1 base at J; junction bases unmatched: 2. The CDR3 has 15 amino acids. CDR3 sequence (DNA): TGCGCCAGCAGCTTGGTTGCGGGGGGCCAAGAGACCCAGTACTTC. It is translated as CASSLVAGGQETQYF.

V usage is TRBV7-9 and J usage is TRBJ2-4, with no clear D. V lost 1 base and J lost 0, with 4 bases in between. This CDR3 region has 14 residues. Germline V gives CDR1 SEHNR, CDR2 FQNEAQ (reference sequence). The CDR3 nucleotides are TGTGCCAGCAGCTTAGGGGAAGCCAAAAACATTCAGTACTTC. Translation: CASSLGEAKNIQYF.

The CDR3 sequence: CASSLAGVTEAFF. In DNA form, the CDR3 reads TGTGCCAGCAGCTTAGCCGGAGTCACTGAAGCTTTCTTT. This chain connects TRBV7-2 to TRBJ1-1; D gene ambiguous. This CDR3 region has 13 residues. Trimming shortened V by 0 bases and J by 4 bases, and 6 bases separated the two germline ends. Looked up from germline, CDR1 is SGHTA and CDR2 is FQGNSA.

This clone has at least ten counts. The chain joins TRBV10-3 to TRBJ1-3; 7 nucleotides line up with TRBD1. The CDR3 has 15 amino acids. Trimming took 6 bases from V and 2 from J; bases not matched to a gene: 7. The V gene's germline CDR1 is ENHRY and CDR2 SYGVKD. The CDR3 bases are TGTGCCATCAGGCCGGGACAGAACACTGGAAACACCATATATTTT. Protein sequence: CAIRPGQNTGNTIYF.

V and J are TRBV6-5 and TRBJ1-1; D call uncertain. V shed 7 bases and J shed 1 base, with 7 bases lying between them. CDR3 size: 12 residues. The germline gives CDR1 MNHEY, CDR2 SVGAGI. As DNA, the CDR3 is TGTGCCAGCACCGACACGAACACTGAAGCTTTCTTT. Protein: CASTDTNTEAFF.

The rearrangement uses TRBV7-2 and TRBJ2-3, with D hard to call. V lost 5 bases to trimming and J lost 1 base, with 7 bases between them. Germline V gene lookup returns CDR1 SGHTA and CDR2 FQGNSA. This CDR3 region has 13 residues. CDR3 coding DNA: TGTGCCAGCAGCCTCTCAGGCACAGATACGCAGTATTTT. This translates into CASSLSGTDTQYF.

V usage is TRBV28 and J usage is TRBJ2-1, with a tentative D call TRBD2 (6 bases). Trimming pared 5 bases from V and 12 bases from J, leaving 17 bases between. Germline CDR1 and CDR2: MDHEN and SYDVKM. The CDR3 extends over 13 amino acids. In nucleotides, the CDR3 is TGTGCCAGCAGTGAATCGTCTAGCGTTGGGCAGTTCTTC. The encoded protein is CASSESSSVGQFF.

J is TRBJ1-1 and V is TRBV29-1; TRBD1 might be the D (5 bases). The CDR3 runs 12 residues. Germline V gene data show CDR1 as SQVTM and CDR2 as ANQGSEA. V was pared by 7 bases and J by 3 bases, with 12 bases between. CDR3 DNA: TGCAGCGCCCAGGACACTGACACTGAAGCTTTCTTT. It yields the protein CSAQDTDTEAFF.

V gene TRBV28 combines with J gene TRBJ1-2; 9 bases map to TRBD1. Germline loops: CDR1 MDHEN, CDR2 SYDVKM. This CDR3 is built from 15 residues. V shed 6 bases and J 5 bases; nucleotides not matched to a gene: 10. The CDR3 protein is CASSSTGQGFYGYTF. CDR3 DNA sequence: TGTGCCAGCAGCAGCACTGGACAGGGGTTTTATGGCTACACCTTC.

V gene TRBV25-1 combines with J gene TRBJ2-3; a weak D match, TRBD1 (5 bases). CDR3 size: 14 residues. V was cut by 4 bases and J by 2 bases, with 10 bases left in between. From germline, CDR1 is MGHDK and CDR2 SYGVNS. CDR3 amino acids: CASSVPGPTDTQYF. The CDR3 nucleotides are TGTGCCAGCAGTGTTCCAGGGCCCACAGATACGCAGTATTTT. Based on the CDR3 plus reference TRBV25-1 and TRBJ2-3, the full variable domain is EADIYQTPRYLVIGTGKKITLECSQTMGHDKMYWYQQDPGMELHLIHYSYGVNSTEKGDLSSESTVSRIRTEHFPLTLESARPSHTSQYLCASSVPGPTDTQYFGPGTRLTVL.